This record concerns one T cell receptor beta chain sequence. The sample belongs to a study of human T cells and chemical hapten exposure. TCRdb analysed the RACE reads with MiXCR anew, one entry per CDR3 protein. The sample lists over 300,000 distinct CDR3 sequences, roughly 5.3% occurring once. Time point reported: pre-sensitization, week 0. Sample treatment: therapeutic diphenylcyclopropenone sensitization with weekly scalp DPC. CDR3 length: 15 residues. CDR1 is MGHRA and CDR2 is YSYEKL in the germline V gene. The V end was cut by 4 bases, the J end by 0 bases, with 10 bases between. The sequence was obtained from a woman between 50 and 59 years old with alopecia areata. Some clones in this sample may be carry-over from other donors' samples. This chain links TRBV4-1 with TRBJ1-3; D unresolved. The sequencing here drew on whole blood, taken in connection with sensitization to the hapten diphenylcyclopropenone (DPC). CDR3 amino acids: CASSRVIPSGNTIYF. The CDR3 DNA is TGCGCCAGCAGCCGGGTGATCCCCTCTGGAAACACCATATATTTT.